This is a list of T cell receptor beta chains from one sample in a study of T cell responses to AZD1222 COVID-19 vaccine. Repertoires were generated with immunoSEQ multiplex PCR, while TCRdb's copy carries only in-frame clones and drops some. Altogether about 130,000 clones are present, 75% to 90% being singletons, with the ten largest covering 1.5% to 2%. The material was peripheral blood, obtained on day 0 of AZD1222 vaccination. The receptors come from an adult in good health. Both conserved end residues are part of each CDR3. The order of the fields is D gene, J gene, V gene, clone size, CDR3 protein, CDR3 DNA. A D gene is named only where the DNA matches it firmly. Size values are once, few and many counts, or a class for expanded clones, and some rows have none.

TRBD1,TRBJ1-2,TRBV13,NA,CASSREGAGYGYTF,TGTGCCAGCAGCCGTGAGGGGGCGGGCTATGGCTACACCTTC
NA,TRBJ1-4,TRBV15,NA,CATSGTVRSEKLFF,TGTGCCACCAGCGGGACGGTGAGGAGTGAAAAACTGTTTTTT
NA,TRBJ1-3,TRBV18,NA,CASSPPRRISGNTIYF,TGTGCCAGCTCACCACCGCGGCGGATCTCTGGAAACACCATATATTTT
NA,TRBJ2-2,TRBV9,NA,CASSVVDLGELFF,TGTGCCAGCAGCGTAGTTGACCTTGGGGAGCTGTTTTTT
TRBD2,TRBJ2-3,TRBV5-8,NA,CASNTWGGRTDTQYF,TGTGCCAGCAACACCTGGGGGGGTCGCACAGATACGCAGTATTTT
NA,TRBJ1-3,TRBV2,few,CASTDSTGNTIYF,TGTGCCAGCACTGACAGCACCGGAAACACCATATATTTT
NA,TRBJ2-3,TRBV11-3,NA,CASSIGRGGAKWDTQYF,TGTGCCAGCAGCATCGGTCGAGGGGGGGCCAAATGGGATACGCAGTATTTT
NA,TRBJ2-5,TRBV14,NA,CASGSGGVRETQYF,TGTGCCAGCGGCTCCGGGGGAGTGCGGGAGACCCAGTACTTC
NA,TRBJ1-2,TRBV4-1,once,CASSPGLSYGYTF,TGCGCCAGCAGCCCTGGGCTGAGCTATGGCTACACCTTC
TRBD1,TRBJ2-5,TRBV2,NA,CASSLGTGGETQYF,TGTGCCAGCAGCCTAGGGACAGGCGGGGAGACCCAGTACTTC
NA,TRBJ1-1,TRBV30,NA,CAWYPGLRITEAFF,TGTGCCTGGTATCCAGGGTTGAGGATCACTGAAGCTTTCTTT
TRBD1,TRBJ2-3,TRBV15,once,CATSSTRDRLNPGTDTQYF,TGTGCCACCAGCAGTACCAGGGACAGACTAAACCCCGGCACAGATACGCAGTATTTT
TRBD1,TRBJ1-4,TRBV9,NA,CASSVAQTGREKLFF,TGTGCCAGCAGCGTAGCTCAGACAGGGAGAGAAAAACTGTTTTTT
NA,TRBJ2-5,TRBV12-3/TRBV12-4,NA,CASWDNQETQYF,TGTGCCTCCTGGGACAACCAAGAGACCCAGTACTTC
NA,TRBJ1-2,TRBV7-9,NA,CASSLGATRPSGYTF,TGTGCCAGCAGCTTAGGTGCCACGAGGCCATCTGGCTACACCTTC
NA,TRBJ2-1,TRBV30,NA,CAWSEGEEQFF,TGTGCCTGGAGTGAGGGGGAAGAGCAGTTCTTC
NA,TRBJ1-2,TRBV24-1,few,CATSDLVGARGYTF,TGTGCCACCAGTGATTTGGTAGGGGCACGCGGCTACACCTTC
TRBD2,TRBJ2-5,TRBV2,NA,CASRSSQVGGGAQETQYF,TGTGCCAGCAGATCGTCCCAGGTTGGCGGGGGGGCCCAAGAGACCCAGTACTTC
NA,TRBJ2-7,TRBV5-4,NA,CASSQGVYEQYF,TGTGCCAGCAGCCAAGGGGTCTACGAGCAGTACTTC
NA,TRBJ2-1,TRBV27,NA,CASSARTPTRNNEQFF,TGTGCCAGCAGTGCCAGGACTCCTACGAGAAACAATGAGCAGTTCTTC
NA,TRBJ1-1,TRBV5-1,NA,CASSLLGEWNTEAFF,TGCGCCAGCAGCTTGTTGGGGGAATGGAACACTGAAGCTTTCTTT
TRBD1,TRBJ1-2,TRBV7-2,NA,CASSRHRGGNYGYTF,TGTGCCAGCAGCCGCCACAGGGGGGGAAACTATGGCTACACCTTC
NA,TRBJ1-1,TRBV6-5,few,CATRDWLDDTEAFF,TGTGCCACCCGGGACTGGCTAGACGATACTGAAGCTTTCTTT
NA,TRBJ1-1,TRBV11-2,once,CASSLPGAGRRNTEAFF,TGTGCCAGCAGCCTCCCAGGGGCCGGAAGGCGGAACACTGAAGCTTTCTTT
NA,TRBJ1-2,TRBV24-1,few,CATSDPTGNGYTF,TGTGCCACCAGTGATCCCACAGGGAATGGCTACACCTTC
NA,TRBJ1-5,TRBV6-4,once,CASSDGGDHQPQHF,TGTGCCAGCAGTGATGGAGGGGATCATCAGCCCCAGCATTTT
NA,TRBJ2-7,TRBV7-9,NA,CASSLRQDIYEQYF,TGTGCCAGCAGCCTTCGACAGGACATCTACGAGCAGTACTTC
NA,TRBJ1-6,TRBV14,NA,CASSQVAGPDSPLHF,TGTGCCAGCAGCCAAGTCGCAGGGCCTGATTCACCCCTCCACTTT
NA,TRBJ1-1,TRBV29-1,NA,CSVAGDTEAFF,TGCAGCGTCGCGGGGGACACTGAAGCTTTCTTT
NA,TRBJ1-6,TRBV18,few,CASSPSGSSYNSPLHF,TGTGCCAGCTCACCCTCAGGGAGCTCCTATAATTCACCCCTCCACTTT
TRBD2,TRBJ2-1,TRBV25-1,NA,CASSALAGGPWDEQFF,TGTGCCAGCAGTGCTCTAGCGGGAGGGCCGTGGGATGAGCAGTTCTTC
NA,TRBJ2-1,TRBV19,NA,CASSIRTRLYNEQFF,TGTGCCAGTAGTATTCGTACTAGACTTTACAATGAGCAGTTCTTC
NA,TRBJ1-1,TRBV5-5,NA,CASSPEGIPNTEAFF,TGTGCCAGCAGCCCCGAAGGTATTCCGAACACTGAAGCTTTCTTT
NA,TRBJ2-3,TRBV7-9,NA,CASSLVSYPYTDTQYF,TGTGCCAGCAGCTTAGTCTCCTACCCCTACACAGATACGCAGTATTTT
TRBD2,TRBJ2-7,TRBV4-1,once,CASSQPTSGRRYEQYF,TGCGCCAGCAGCCAACCGACTAGCGGGAGGCGGTACGAGCAGTACTTC
NA,TRBJ2-2,TRBV19,NA,CASRIRGSGDTGELFF,TGTGCCAGTAGGATCCGGGGGAGCGGAGACACCGGGGAGCTGTTTTTT
NA,TRBJ1-2,TRBV6-1,NA,CASSERIYGYTF,TGTGCCAGCAGTGAGAGAATCTATGGCTACACCTTC
TRBD1,TRBJ1-6,TRBV4-2,NA,CASSQEIGGQGFSPLHF,TGTGCCAGCAGCCAAGAAATCGGGGGACAGGGCTTTTCACCCCTCCACTTT
TRBD2,TRBJ2-1,TRBV9,NA,CASSVLAGGRYNEQFF,TGTGCCAGCAGCGTTCTAGCGGGAGGGAGGTACAATGAGCAGTTCTTC
TRBD2,TRBJ2-1,TRBV6-2/TRBV6-3,NA,CASSPTGLARDEQFF,TGTGCCAGCAGCCCAACCGGACTAGCCCGCGATGAGCAGTTCTTC
NA,TRBJ1-1,TRBV10-1,NA,CASSRNMNTEAFF,TGCGCCAGCAGTAGAAACATGAACACTGAAGCTTTCTTT
NA,TRBJ1-4,TRBV9,few,CASSVAGGLGEKLFF,TGTGCCAGCAGCGTAGCGGGGGGTCTCGGTGAAAAACTGTTTTTT
TRBD2,TRBJ2-3,TRBV5-1,NA,CASRHTSGTSTDTQYF,TGCGCCAGCAGACATACTAGCGGGACTAGCACAGATACGCAGTATTTT
NA,TRBJ2-1,TRBV4-1,once,CASSQVRGTPAYNEQFF,TGCGCCAGCAGCCAAGTTAGGGGGACACCAGCCTACAATGAGCAGTTCTTC